This T cell receptor beta chain came from a study of blood T cell repertoires in COVID-19. Study details: Sites in the United States, Italy and Spain provided acute and convalescent COVID-19 samples. PBMCs, B-cell-depleted T cells, or T cells were the source of the cDNA or gDNA that made up the material.

Under the authors' procedure: Estimated nucleated cell counts came from reference gene primer amplification. Only in-frame clones appear in the TCRdb table, and some are missing; sequencing was by immunoSEQ multiplex PCR. V, J and clone size are taken as reported in that table, and D and trimming were inferred from the DNA itself. The sample lists roughly 120,000 clones; approximately 84% were seen once. This CDR3 is 18 amino acids long. The ends lost 0 bases at V and 6 bases at J; junction bases unmatched: 11. Germline assignment: CDR1 LGHNA and CDR2 YNFKEQ. The sample was peripheral blood. The chain joins TRBV4-2 to TRBJ2-4; 10 nucleotides agree with TRBD2. This clonotype was obtained from a woman aged 50 to 60 with acute or convalescent COVID-19. The CDR3 protein is CASSQDPWSSGGRNIQYF. In nucleotides, the CDR3 is TGTGCCAGCAGCCAAGATCCTTGGAGTAGCGGGGGGAGAAACATTCAGTACTTC.